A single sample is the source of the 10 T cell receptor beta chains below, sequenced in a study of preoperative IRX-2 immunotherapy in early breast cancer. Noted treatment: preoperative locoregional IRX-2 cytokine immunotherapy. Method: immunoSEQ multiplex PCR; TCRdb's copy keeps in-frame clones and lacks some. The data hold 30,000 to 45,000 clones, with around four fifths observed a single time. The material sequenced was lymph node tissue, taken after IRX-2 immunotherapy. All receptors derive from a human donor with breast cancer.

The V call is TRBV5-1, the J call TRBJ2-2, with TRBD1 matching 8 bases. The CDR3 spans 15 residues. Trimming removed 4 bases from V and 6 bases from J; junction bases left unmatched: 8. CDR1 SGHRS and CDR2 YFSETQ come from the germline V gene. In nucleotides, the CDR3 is TGCGCCAGCAGCGTTGACAGGGGTGGGGCCGGGGAGCTGTTTTTT. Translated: CASSVDRGGAGELFF. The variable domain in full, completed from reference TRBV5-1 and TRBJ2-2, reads KAGVTQTPRYLIKTRGQQVTLSCSPISGHRSVSWYQQTPGQGLQFLFEYFSETQRNKGNFPGRFSGRQFSNSRSEMNVSTLELGDSALYLCASSVDRGGAGELFFGEGSRLTVL.

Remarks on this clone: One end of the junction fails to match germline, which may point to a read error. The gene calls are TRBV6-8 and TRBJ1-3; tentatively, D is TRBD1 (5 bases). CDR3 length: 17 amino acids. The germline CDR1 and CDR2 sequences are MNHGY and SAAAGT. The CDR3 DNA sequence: TGTGCCAGCAGTAACTCCAGGGATGGGGCCTCTGGAAACACCATATATTTT. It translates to CASSNSRDGASGNTIYF.

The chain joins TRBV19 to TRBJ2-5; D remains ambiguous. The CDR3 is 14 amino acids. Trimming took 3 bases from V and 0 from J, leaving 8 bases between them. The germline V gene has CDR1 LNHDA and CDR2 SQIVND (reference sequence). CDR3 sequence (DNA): TGTGCCAGTAGTATTACCAACTACCAAGAGACCCAGTACTTC. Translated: CASSITNYQETQYF.

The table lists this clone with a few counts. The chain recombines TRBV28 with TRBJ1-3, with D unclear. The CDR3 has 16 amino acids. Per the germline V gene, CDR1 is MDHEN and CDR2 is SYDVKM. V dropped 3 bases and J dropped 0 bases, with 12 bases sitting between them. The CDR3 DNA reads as TGTGCCAGCAGTTTGGCCGGAGCGCACTCTGGAAACACCATATATTTT. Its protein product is CASSLAGAHSGNTIYF.

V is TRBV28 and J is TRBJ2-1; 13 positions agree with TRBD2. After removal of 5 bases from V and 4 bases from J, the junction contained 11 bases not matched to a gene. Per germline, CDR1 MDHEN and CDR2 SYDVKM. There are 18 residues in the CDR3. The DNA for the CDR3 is TGTGCCAGCAGTCTCCTGATGACTAGCGGGGGGTTATACAATGAGCAGTTCTTC. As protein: CASSLLMTSGGLYNEQFF.

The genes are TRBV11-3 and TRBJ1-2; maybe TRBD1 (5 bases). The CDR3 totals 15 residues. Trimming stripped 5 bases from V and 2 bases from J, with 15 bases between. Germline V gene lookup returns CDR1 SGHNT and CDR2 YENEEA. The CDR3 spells CASSAPLSGNYGYTF. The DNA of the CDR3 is TGTGCCAGCAGCGCCCCCTTATCAGGGAACTATGGCTACACCTTC.

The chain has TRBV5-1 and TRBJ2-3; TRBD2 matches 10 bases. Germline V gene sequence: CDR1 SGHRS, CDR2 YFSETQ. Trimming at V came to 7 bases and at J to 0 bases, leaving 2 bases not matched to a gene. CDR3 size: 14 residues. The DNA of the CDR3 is TGCGCCAGCCGGACTAGCGGTAGCACAGATACGCAGTATTTT. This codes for CASRTSGSTDTQYF.

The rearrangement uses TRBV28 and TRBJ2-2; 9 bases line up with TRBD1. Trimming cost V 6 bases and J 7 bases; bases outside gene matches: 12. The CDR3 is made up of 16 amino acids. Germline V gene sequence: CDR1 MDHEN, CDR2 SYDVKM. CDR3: CASSHRYRGLHGELFF. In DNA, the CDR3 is TGTGCCAGCAGCCACCGCTACAGGGGGCTCCACGGGGAGCTGTTTTTT.

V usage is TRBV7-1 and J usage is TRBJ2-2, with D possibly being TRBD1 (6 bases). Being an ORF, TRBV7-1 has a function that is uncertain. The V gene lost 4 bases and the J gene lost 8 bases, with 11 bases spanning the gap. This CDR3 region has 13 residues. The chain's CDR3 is CASSFGDRGELFF. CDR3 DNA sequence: TGTGCCAGCAGCTTTGGAGACAGGGGGGAGCTGTTTTTT.

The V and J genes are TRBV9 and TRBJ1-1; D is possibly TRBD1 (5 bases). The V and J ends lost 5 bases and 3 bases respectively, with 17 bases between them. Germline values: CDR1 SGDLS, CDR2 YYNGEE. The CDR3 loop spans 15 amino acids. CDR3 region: CASSLEGQGDTEAFF. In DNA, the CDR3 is TGTGCCAGCAGTTTAGAAGGGCAGGGCGACACTGAAGCTTTCTTT.